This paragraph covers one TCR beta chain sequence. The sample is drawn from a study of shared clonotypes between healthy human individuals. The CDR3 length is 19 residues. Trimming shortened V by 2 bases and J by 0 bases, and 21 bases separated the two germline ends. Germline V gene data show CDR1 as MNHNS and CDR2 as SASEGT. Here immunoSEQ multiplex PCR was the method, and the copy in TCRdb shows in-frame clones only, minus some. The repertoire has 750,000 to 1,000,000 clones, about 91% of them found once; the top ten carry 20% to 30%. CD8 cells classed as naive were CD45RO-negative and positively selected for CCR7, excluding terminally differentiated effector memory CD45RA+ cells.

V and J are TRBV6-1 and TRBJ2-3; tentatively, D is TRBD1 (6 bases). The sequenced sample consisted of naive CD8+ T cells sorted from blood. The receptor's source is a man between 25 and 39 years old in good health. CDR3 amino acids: CASSEWAHPQGPSTDTQYF. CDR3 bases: TGTGCCAGCAGTGAATGGGCGCACCCACAGGGACCTAGCACAGATACGCAGTATTTT.